This T cell receptor (beta chain) stems from a study of blood T cells in healthy people across ages. Remarks on this clonotype: A read error likely explains this, since a far larger clone differs by one base.

This CDR3 region has 12 residues. Germline values: CDR1 LGHNA, CDR2 YNFKEQ. Primed by a sample-barcoded 5' primer and a J-beta primer mix, a second PCR proceeded for roughly 7 to 12 cycles. MiXCR was run by TCRdb on the 5' RACE reads, yielding one entry per CDR3 protein. The data contain around 1,800,000 distinct CDR3 sequences, about 39% of them singletons. The clonotype originates from a human donor in good health. This rearrangement joins TRBV4-2 to TRBJ2-4; 7 bases match TRBD1. The J call is in doubt because the DNA end fits TRBJ2-7 better. The sequencing sample was made of blood. The CDR3, as DNA: TGTGCCAGCAGCGCGACAGGGTTCGAGCAGTACTTC. Translation gives CASSATGFEQYF.